This TCR beta chain was sequenced in a study of response to subunit inactivated influenza vaccine. TCRdb called the RT-PCR reads again in MiXCR, with one record for every CDR3 protein. Of 500,000 to 750,000 distinct CDR3 sequences in the sample, 14% were seen once. CDR3 length equals 13 residues. J lost 9 bases, V lost 10 bases, and 11 bases had no gene match. Per the germline V gene, CDR1 is MDHEN and CDR2 is SYDVKM. Remarks on this clonotype: Its specificity is unknown.

General study points: Authors suggested seasonal influenza vaccinations each recruit few new T cells.

The sequencing here drew on PBMCs from blood, taken approximately 12 days after vaccination. V usage is TRBV28 and J usage is TRBJ2-1; TRBD2 matches 8 bases. This receptor was identified in a man aged 45-65 years who received an inactivated influenza vaccine. CDR3 loop: CATTGTSRVEQFF. CDR3 nucleotide sequence: TGTGCCACTACCGGGACTAGTCGTGTTGAGCAGTTCTTC.